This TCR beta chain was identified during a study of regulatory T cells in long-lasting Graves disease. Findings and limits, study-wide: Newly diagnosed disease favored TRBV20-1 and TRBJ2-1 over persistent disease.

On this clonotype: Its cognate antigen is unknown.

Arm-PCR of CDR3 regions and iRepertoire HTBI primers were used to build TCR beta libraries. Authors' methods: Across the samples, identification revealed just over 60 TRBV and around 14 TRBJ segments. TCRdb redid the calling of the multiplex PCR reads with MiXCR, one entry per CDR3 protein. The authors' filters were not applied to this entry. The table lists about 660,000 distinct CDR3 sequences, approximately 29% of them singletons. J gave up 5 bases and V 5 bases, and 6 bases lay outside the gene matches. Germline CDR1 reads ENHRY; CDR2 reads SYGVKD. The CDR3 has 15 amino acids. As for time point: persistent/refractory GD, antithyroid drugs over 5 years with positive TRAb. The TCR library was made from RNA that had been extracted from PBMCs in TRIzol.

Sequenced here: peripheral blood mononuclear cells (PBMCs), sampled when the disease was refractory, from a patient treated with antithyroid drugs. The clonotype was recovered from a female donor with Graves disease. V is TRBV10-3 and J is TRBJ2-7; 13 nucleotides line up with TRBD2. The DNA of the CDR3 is TGTGCCATCAGTACCGGGACTAGCGGGACCCACGAGCAGTACTTC. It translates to CAISTGTSGTHEQYF.